This TCR beta chain was obtained from a study of technical replicates of blood from several donors. Only in-frame clones appear in the TCRdb table, and some are missing; sequencing was by immunoSEQ multiplex PCR. The sample lists over 55,000 clones, approximately 97% occurring once. This clone was found once. The trim removed 10 bases at V and 1 base at J, leaving 10 bases unmatched. This CDR3 has 15 amino acids. Per germline, CDR1 LNHDA and CDR2 SQIVND (reference sequence). The receptor comes from a human donor in good health. Material: T cells isolated from PBMCs. The chain uses TRBV19 and TRBJ1-5; 7 nucleotides agree with TRBD1. CDR3 residues: CATESGTVSNQPQHF. In DNA form, the CDR3 reads TGTGCCACCGAGTCCGGGACAGTCAGCAATCAGCCCCAGCATTTT. The variable domain in full, with the rest retrieved from reference TRBV19 and TRBJ1-5, is DGGITQSPKYLFRKEGQNVTLSCEQNLNHDAMYWYRQDPGQGLRLIYYSQIVNDFQKGDIAEGYSVSREKKESFPLTVTSAQKNPTAFYLCATESGTVSNQPQHFGDGTRLSIL.